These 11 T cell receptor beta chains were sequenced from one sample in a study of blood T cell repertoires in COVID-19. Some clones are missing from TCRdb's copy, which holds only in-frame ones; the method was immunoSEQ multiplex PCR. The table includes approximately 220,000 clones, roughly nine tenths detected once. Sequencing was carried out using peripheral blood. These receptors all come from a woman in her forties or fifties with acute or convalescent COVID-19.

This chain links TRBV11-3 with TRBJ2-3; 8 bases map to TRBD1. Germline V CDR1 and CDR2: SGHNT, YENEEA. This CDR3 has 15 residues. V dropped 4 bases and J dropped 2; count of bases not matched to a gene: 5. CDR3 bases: TGTGCCAGCAGCTCCAGACAGGGGACCACAGATACGCAGTATTTT. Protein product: CASSSRQGTTDTQYF. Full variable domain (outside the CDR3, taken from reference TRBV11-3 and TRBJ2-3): EAGVVQSPRYKIIEKKQPVAFWCNPISGHNTLYWYLQNLGQGPELLIRYENEEAVDDSQLPKDRFSAERLKGVDSTLKIQPAELGDSAVYLCASSSRQGTTDTQYFGPGTRLTVL.

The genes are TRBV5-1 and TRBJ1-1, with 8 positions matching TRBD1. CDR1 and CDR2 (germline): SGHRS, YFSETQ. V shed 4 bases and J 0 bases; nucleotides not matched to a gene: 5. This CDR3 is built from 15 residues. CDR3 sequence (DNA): TGCGCCAGCAGCGTACAGGGGGGAATGAACACTGAAGCTTTCTTT. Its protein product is CASSVQGGMNTEAFF.

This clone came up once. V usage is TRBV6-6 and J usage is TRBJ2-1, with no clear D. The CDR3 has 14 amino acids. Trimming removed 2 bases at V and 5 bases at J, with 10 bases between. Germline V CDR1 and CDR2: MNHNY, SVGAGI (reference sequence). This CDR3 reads CASSYGSSNNEQFF. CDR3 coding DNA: TGTGCCAGCAGTTACGGCAGTTCCAACAATGAGCAGTTCTTC.

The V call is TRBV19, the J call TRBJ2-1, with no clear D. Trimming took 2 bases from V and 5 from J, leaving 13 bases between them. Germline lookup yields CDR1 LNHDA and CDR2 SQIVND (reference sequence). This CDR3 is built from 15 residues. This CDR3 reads CASSISVFSNNEQFF. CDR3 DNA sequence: TGTGCCAGTAGTATATCGGTTTTTAGTAACAATGAGCAGTTCTTC.

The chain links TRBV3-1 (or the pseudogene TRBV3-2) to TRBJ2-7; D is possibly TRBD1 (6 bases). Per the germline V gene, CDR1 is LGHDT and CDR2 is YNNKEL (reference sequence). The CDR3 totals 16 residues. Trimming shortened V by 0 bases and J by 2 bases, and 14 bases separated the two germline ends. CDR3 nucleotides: TGTGCCAGCAGCCAAGACCCAGGGGCTACAGCCTACGAGCAGTACTTC. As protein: CASSQDPGATAYEQYF.

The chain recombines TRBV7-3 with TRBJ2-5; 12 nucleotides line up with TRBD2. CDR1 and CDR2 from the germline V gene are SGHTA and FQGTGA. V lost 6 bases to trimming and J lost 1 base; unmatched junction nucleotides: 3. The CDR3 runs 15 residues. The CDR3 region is CASSWTSGAQETQYF. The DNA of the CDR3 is TGTGCCAGCAGTTGGACTAGCGGGGCCCAAGAGACCCAGTACTTC.

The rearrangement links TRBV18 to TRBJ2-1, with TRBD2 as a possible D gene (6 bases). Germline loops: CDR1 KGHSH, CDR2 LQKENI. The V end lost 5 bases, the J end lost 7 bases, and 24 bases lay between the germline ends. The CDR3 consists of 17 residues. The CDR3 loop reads CASSESAASAYPNEQFF. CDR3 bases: TGTGCCAGCTCAGAGTCGGCGGCTAGCGCTTATCCTAATGAGCAGTTCTTC.

The CDR3 is CASGLSYLGGGPQETQYF. As DNA, the CDR3 is TGTGCTAGTGGTTTGTCCTACCTAGGGGGGGGGCCTCAAGAGACCCAGTACTTC. The rearrangement links TRBV12-5 to TRBJ2-5, with D possibly matching TRBD2 (7 bases). Germline CDR1 and CDR2: LGHNT and FRNRAP. Trimming stripped 2 bases from V and 2 bases from J, with 21 bases between. The length of the CDR3 is 18 residues.

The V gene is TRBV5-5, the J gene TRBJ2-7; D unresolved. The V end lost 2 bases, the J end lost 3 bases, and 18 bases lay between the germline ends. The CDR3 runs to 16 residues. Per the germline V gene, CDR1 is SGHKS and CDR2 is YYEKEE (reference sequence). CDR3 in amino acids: CASSFGGPPWIYEQYF. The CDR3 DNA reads TGTGCCAGCAGCTTTGGTGGGCCTCCCTGGATCTACGAGCAGTACTTC.

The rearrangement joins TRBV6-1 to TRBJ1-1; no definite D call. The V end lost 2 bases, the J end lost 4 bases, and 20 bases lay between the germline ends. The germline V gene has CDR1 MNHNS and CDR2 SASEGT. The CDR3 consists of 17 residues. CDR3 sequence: CASSEPPPSGYPTEAFF. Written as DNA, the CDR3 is TGTGCCAGCAGTGAACCCCCGCCGTCGGGGTACCCCACTGAAGCTTTCTTT.

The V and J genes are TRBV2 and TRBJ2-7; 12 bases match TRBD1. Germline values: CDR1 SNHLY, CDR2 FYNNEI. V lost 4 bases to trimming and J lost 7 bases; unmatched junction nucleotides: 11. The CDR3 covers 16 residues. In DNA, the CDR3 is TGTGCCAGCAGTGTCGGCCAAACGGGACAGGGGGCTGAGCAGTACTTC. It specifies CASSVGQTGQGAEQYF. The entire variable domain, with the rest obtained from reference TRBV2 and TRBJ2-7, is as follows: EPEVTQTPSHQVTQMGQEVILRCVPISNHLYFYWYRQILGQKVEFLVSFYNNEISEKSEIFDDQFSVERPDGSNFTLKIRSTKLEDSAMYFCASSVGQTGQGAEQYFGPGTRLTVT.